These 4 T cell receptor beta chains were all obtained from the same sample, sequenced in a study of T cells expressing NK-cell markers. TCRdb re-called the 5' RACE reads and shows each CDR3 protein once, DNA omitted. In total, the table holds 350,000 to 450,000 distinct CDR3 sequences. Sequenced material: blood T cells: a sorted CD56 or NKG2C T cell subset, CD4+ or CD8+ T cells, or bulk PBMC T cells (not recorded which). The receptors come from a man aged 18-69 years in good health.

V usage is TRBV6-1 and J usage is TRBJ2-1; TCRdb proposes TRBD1, but this gene call is untestable without DNA. Germline V gene lookup returns CDR1 MNHNS and CDR2 SASEGT. The CDR3 loop spans 16 amino acids. The CDR3: CASSQSRQGRANEQFF.

The chain recombines TRBV20-1 with TRBJ1-5; the D gene TCRdb calls, TRBD1, cannot be checked with no DNA. CDR1 is DFQATT, CDR2 SNEGSKA, per germline (reference sequence). The CDR3 covers 14 residues. The CDR3 reads CSAPGRQGDQPQHF.

V and J are TRBV12-3 or TRBV12-4 and TRBJ2-2; TCRdb gives TRBD1 as the D gene, but with no DNA this cannot be confirmed. The CDR3 runs 16 residues. The CDR3 sequence: CASREFRDRVTGELFF.

The rearrangement joins TRBV12-3 or TRBV12-4 to TRBJ1-1; the D call from TCRdb, TRBD1, cannot be confirmed without DNA. The CDR3 has 14 amino acids. CDR3 loop: CASGSQGLNTEAFF.